This TCR beta chain was identified in a study of blood T cell repertoires in COVID-19. The V end lost 4 bases, the J end lost 4 bases, and 23 bases lay between the germline ends. Germline V CDR1 and CDR2: SGHRS, YFSETQ. This CDR3 has 17 residues. Some clones are missing from TCRdb's copy, which holds only in-frame ones; the method was immunoSEQ multiplex PCR. The repertoire includes 470,000 or so clones, around 90% of them detected once, and around 1.8% sits in the top ten. Sample: PBMCs or T cells enriched from blood (not recorded which). The chain uses TRBV5-1 and TRBJ2-5; TRBD2 is a possible D gene (7 bases). This sequence originates from a woman between 18 and 29 years old with acute COVID-19. The CDR3 here is CASSLGFGGGAGETQYF. CDR3 nucleotide sequence: TGCGCCAGCAGCCTCGGGTTCGGTGGGGGGGCCGGAGAGACCCAGTACTTC.